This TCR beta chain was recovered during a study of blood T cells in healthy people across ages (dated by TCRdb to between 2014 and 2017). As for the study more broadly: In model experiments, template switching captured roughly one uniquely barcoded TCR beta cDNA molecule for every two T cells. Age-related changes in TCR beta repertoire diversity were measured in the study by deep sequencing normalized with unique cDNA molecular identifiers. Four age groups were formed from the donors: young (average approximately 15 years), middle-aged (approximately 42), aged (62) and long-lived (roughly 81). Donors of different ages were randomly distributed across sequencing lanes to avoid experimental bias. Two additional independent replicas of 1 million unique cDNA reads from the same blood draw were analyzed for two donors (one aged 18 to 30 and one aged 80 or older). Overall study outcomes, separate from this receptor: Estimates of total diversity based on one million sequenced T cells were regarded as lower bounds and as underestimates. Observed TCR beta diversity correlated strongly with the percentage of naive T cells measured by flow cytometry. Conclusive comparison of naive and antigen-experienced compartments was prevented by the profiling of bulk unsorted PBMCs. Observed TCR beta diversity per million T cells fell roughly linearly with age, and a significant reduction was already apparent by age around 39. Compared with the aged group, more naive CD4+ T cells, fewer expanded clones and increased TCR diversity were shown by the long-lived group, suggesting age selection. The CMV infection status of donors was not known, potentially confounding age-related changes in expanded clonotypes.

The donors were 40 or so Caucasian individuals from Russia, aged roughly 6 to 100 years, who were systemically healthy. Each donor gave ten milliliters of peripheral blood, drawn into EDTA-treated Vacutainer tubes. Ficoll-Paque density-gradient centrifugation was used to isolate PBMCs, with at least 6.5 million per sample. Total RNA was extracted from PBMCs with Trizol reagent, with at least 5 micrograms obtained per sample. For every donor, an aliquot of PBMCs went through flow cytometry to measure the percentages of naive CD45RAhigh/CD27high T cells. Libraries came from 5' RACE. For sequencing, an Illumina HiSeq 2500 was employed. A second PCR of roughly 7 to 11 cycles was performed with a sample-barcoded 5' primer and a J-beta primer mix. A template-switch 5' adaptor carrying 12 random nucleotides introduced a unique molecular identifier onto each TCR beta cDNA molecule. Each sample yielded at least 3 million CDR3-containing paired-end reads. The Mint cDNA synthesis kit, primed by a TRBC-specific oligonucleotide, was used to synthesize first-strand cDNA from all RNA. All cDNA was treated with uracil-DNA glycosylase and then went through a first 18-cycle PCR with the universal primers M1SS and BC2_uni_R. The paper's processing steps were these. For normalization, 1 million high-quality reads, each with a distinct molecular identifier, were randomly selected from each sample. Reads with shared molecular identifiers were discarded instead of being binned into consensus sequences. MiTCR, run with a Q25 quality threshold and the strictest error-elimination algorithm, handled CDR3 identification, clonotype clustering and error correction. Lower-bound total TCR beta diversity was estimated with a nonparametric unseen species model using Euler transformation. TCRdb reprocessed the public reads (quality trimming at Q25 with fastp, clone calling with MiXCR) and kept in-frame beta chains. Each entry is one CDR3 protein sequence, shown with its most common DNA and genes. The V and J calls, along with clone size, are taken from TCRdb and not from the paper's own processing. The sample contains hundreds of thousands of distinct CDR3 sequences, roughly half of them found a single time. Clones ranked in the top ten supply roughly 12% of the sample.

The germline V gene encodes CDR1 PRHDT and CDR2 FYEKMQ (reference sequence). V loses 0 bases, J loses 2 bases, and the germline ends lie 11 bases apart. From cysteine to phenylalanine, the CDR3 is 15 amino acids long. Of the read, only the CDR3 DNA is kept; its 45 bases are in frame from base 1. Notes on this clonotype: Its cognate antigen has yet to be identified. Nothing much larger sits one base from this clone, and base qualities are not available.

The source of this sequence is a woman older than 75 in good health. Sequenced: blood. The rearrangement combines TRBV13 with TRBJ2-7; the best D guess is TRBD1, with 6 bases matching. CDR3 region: CASSLGAGTTYEQYF. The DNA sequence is TGTGCCAGCAGCTTAGGAGCAGGGACAACCTACGAGCAGTACTTC.